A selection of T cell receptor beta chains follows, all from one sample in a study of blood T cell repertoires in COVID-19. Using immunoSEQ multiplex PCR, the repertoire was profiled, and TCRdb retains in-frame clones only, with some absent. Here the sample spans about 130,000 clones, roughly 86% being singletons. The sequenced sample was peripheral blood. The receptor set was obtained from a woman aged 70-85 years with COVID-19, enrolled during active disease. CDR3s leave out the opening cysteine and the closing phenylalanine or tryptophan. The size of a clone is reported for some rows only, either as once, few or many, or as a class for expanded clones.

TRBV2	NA	ASRGLAGALSTDTQY
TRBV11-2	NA	ASSLTGGHQNTGELF
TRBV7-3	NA	ASSPYLRGLETGELF
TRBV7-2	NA	ASRPTTGNYGYT
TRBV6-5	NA	ASRGGLSYEQY
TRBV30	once	AWSRGDYGYT
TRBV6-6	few	ASRRSLIGGVGNTEAF
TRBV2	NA	ASTSGSAQH
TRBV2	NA	ATKQGAGTSGVSYNEQF
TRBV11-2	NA	ASSLDRVSGNTIY
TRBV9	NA	ASSVYLSSYNSPLH
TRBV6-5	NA	ASSLYKTYEQY
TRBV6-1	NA	ASREGGQSIGAF
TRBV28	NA	ASSPHQVPYEQY
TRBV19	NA	ASSTRDLNIQY
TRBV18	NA	ASSLTGTGELGAF
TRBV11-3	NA	ASSLAGVPGELF
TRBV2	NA	ASRGYNRGSGNTIY
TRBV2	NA	ASRTFGDYGYT
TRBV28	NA	ASSKGGRGGNQPQH
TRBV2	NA	ASALSPDTWAQETQY
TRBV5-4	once	ASSDDRAPFDEQY
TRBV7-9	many	ASSRTGTGSEKLF
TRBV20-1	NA	SASWGGQTDTQY
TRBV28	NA	ASSSSLGGRQAF
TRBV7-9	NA	ASSSKSTTGGSLNQPQH
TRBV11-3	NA	ASSISSRSYSNQPQH
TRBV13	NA	ASSLGLTGALTDTQY
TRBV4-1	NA	ASSQDGRGQGNTIY
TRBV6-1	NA	ASSEAASTGLQF
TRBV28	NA	ASSKSSTDTQY
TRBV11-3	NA	ASSPDRMTNTGELF
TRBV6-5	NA	ASRGTGSSNQPQH
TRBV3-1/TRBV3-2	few	ASGPYSGGENEQF
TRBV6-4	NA	ASTILRTGGRGSPLH
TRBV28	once	ASSSRAGGTDTQY
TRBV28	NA	ASSQIFRTGLAKNIQY
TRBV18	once	ASSDRGERNIQY
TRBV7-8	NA	ASSAGEGSLLGEQY
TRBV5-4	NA	ASSLKVGSYEQY
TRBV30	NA	AWRTPGHGNQPQH
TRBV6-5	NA	ASTSHSGLFYEQY